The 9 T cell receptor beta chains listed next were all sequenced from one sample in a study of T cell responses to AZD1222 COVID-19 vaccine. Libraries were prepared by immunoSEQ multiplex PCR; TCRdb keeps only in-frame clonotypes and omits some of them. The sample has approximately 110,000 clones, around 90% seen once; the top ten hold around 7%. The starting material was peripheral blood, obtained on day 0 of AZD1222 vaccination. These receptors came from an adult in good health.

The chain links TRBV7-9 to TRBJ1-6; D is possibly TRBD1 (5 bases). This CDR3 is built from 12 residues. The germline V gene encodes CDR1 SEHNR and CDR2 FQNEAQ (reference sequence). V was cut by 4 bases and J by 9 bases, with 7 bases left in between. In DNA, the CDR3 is TGTGCCAGCAGCTCTGACAGTTCACCCCTCCACTTT. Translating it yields CASSSDSSPLHF.

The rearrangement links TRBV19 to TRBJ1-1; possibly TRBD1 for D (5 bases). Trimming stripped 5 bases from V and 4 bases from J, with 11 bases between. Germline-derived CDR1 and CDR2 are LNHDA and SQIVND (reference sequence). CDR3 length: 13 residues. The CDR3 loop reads CASSEQQVTEAFF. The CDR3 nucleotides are TGTGCCAGTAGTGAACAACAGGTCACTGAAGCTTTCTTT.

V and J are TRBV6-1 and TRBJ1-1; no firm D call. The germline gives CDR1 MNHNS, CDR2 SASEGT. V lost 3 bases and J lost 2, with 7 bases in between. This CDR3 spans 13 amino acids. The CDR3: CASSDQRNTEAFF. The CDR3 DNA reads TGTGCCAGCAGTGATCAGCGTAACACTGAAGCTTTCTTT.

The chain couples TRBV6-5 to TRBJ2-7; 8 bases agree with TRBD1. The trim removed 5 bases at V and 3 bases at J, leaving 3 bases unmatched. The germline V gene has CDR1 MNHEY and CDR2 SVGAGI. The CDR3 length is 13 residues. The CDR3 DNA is TGTGCCAGCAGTCGGGACAGGTTCTACGAGCAGTACTTC. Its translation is CASSRDRFYEQYF.

CDR3 in DNA: TGTGCCAGTAGTTCGAGAACTAATGAAAAACTGTTTTTT. This translates into CASSSRTNEKLFF. The V call is TRBV19, the J call TRBJ1-4, with D unclear. The V gene lost 5 bases and the J gene lost 1 base, with 5 bases spanning the gap. Germline V CDR1 and CDR2: LNHDA, SQIVND (reference sequence). The length of the CDR3 is 13 residues.

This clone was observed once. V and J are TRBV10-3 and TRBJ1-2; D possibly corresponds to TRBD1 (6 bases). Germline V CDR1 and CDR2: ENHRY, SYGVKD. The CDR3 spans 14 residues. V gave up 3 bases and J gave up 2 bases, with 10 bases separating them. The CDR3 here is CAISDKGGNYGYTF. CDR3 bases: TGTGCCATCAGTGATAAGGGGGGAAACTATGGCTACACCTTC.

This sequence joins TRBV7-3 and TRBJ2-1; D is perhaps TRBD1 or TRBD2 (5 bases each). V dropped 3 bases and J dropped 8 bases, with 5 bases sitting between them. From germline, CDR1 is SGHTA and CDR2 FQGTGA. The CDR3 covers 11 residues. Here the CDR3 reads CASSLGDEQFF. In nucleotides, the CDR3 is TGTGCCAGCAGCTTGGGGGATGAGCAGTTCTTC.

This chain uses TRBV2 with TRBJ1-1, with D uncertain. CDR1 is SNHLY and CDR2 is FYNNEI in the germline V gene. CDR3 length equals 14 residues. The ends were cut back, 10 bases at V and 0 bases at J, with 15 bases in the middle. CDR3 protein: CATRGRMMNTEAFF. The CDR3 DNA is TGTGCCACCCGTGGACGGATGATGAACACTGAAGCTTTCTTT.

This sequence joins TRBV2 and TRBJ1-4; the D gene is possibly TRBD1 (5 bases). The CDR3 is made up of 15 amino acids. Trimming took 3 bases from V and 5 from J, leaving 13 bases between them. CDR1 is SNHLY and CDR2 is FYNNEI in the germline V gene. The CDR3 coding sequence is TGTGCCAGCAGTGAGCTTGGGACTCAAAATGAAAAACTGTTTTTT. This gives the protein CASSELGTQNEKLFF.